Listed below are T cell receptor beta chains from one sample, sequenced in a study of beta chain features in type 1 diabetes. Using immunoSEQ multiplex PCR, the repertoire was profiled, and TCRdb retains in-frame clones only, with some absent. The sample lists 640,000 or so clones, over 10% occurring once. Material for sequencing was naive CD4+ T cells from blood. These receptors all stem from a man aged 18 to 35 with type 1 diabetes. Both conserved end residues are part of each CDR3. The D gene is left open where the match is weak.

TRBV9,NA,TRBJ1-1,CASSATTGLAFF
TRBV7-6,NA,TRBJ1-5,CASSFNRDQPQHF
TRBV4-1,TRBD1,TRBJ2-6,CASSQGTGNSGANVLTF
TRBV28,NA,TRBJ2-7,CASSPSSYEQYF
TRBV6-4,TRBD1,TRBJ1-2,CASSDEGAGGYTF
TRBV7-9,NA,TRBJ1-5,CASSWTDSNQPQHF
TRBV5-1,NA,TRBJ2-6,CASSPNGGSGANVLTF
TRBV6-5,NA,TRBJ1-4,CASSYLAGGKLFF
TRBV5-4,NA,TRBJ2-5,CASSLTGQQETQYF
TRBV11-2,TRBD1,TRBJ2-3,CASSGAGTGMPDTQYF
TRBV14,NA,TRBJ2-7,CASSHSVPYEQYF
TRBV7-2,TRBD1,TRBJ1-5,CASSSKTGHQPQHF
TRBV27,NA,TRBJ2-1,CASSPRMGEQFF
TRBV6-5,NA,TRBJ2-7,CASSYESTSSYEQYF